Shown below are 12 T cell receptor beta chains from a single sample sequenced in a study of control samples from healthy donors and cancer patients. Clones were sequenced by immunoSEQ multiplex PCR, and TCRdb holds only the in-frame ones, with some missing. The table lists 25,000 to 35,000 clones, roughly 94% of them singletons. The sequencing sample was made of blood. These receptors were obtained from a man between 60 and 75 years old in good health.

This chain links TRBV6-2 or TRBV6-3 with TRBJ1-1; 8 bases match TRBD1. Germline CDR1 and CDR2: MNHEY and SVGEGT. V lost 5 bases to trimming and J lost 0 bases; unmatched junction nucleotides: 5. The CDR3 contains 15 residues. The CDR3 nucleotides read TGTGCCAGCAGTAGGAGGACAGGGTTGAACACTGAAGCTTTCTTT. This sequence encodes CASSRRTGLNTEAFF.

The rearrangement links TRBV25-1 to TRBJ1-5; 7 positions match TRBD1. Germline V lookup: CDR1 MGHDK, CDR2 SYGVNS. The CDR3 is made up of 12 amino acids. The J segment lost 5 bases and the V segment lost 8 bases, leaving 3 bases of the junction unmatched. CDR3 sequence reads: CASGGQDQPQHF. The CDR3 DNA reads as TGTGCCAGCGGAGGACAGGATCAGCCCCAGCATTTT.

The chain carries TRBV10-3 and TRBJ2-5; 9 bases agree with TRBD2. The V and J ends lost 0 bases and 2 bases, in that order; junction bases with no gene match: 10. CDR3 length: 18 amino acids. Germline V gene sequence: CDR1 ENHRY, CDR2 SYGVKD. DNA for the CDR3: TGTGCCATCAGTGAGTCCACTAGCGGGTACCGATTACAAGAGACCCAGTACTTC. It translates to CAISESTSGYRLQETQYF.

The chain uses TRBV10-3 and TRBJ1-2, with TRBD1 as a possible D gene (5 bases). CDR3 length: 14 residues. V was clipped by 10 bases and J by 2 bases, with 17 bases between them. Germline V gene data show CDR1 as ENHRY and CDR2 as SYGVKD. The CDR3 loop is CATTPGTENYGYTF. CDR3 DNA: TGTGCCACCACCCCTGGGACGGAAAACTATGGCTACACCTTC.

The chain joins TRBV10-3 to TRBJ1-1, with D perhaps TRBD1 (5 bases). The CDR3 is made up of 13 amino acids. Germline-derived CDR1 and CDR2 are ENHRY and SYGVKD. The V end lost 11 bases, the J end lost 5 bases, and 18 bases lay between the germline ends. The CDR3 DNA follows: TGTGCCTCCTCCGGGGGGTTTGAAACTGAAGCTTTCTTT. Encoded protein: CASSGGFETEAFF.

V is TRBV20-1 and J is TRBJ1-5, with D perhaps TRBD1 (5 bases). V lost 3 bases and J 1 base, leaving 16 bases between the germline ends. Germline V CDR1 and CDR2: DFQATT, SNEGSKA (reference sequence). There are 16 residues in the CDR3. The CDR3 DNA is TGCAGTGCTAGTGGGGGACGGGGAGGGAGCAATCAGCCCCAGCATTTT. Translated, it gives CSASGGRGGSNQPQHF.

This rearrangement joins TRBV20-1 to TRBJ1-1; D not resolved. The CDR3 has 11 residues. Looked up from germline, CDR1 is DFQATT and CDR2 is SNEGSKA (reference sequence). V shed 2 bases and J shed 5 bases, with 6 bases lying between them. The DNA of the CDR3 is TGCAGTGCTAGATTCTGGACTGAAGCTTTCTTT. This gives the protein CSARFWTEAFF.

V is TRBV4-1 and J is TRBJ2-1; perhaps TRBD2 as D (5 bases). Trimming took off 1 base at V and 9 bases at J, with 10 bases between the two ends. CDR3 length: 13 residues. The germline CDR1 and CDR2 sequences are MGHRA and YSYEKL. The CDR3 loop reads CASSQARGSEQFF. For the CDR3, the DNA is TGCGCCAGCAGCCAAGCTCGAGGGAGTGAGCAGTTCTTC.

V and J are TRBV7-8 and TRBJ1-5, with TRBD1 matching 7 bases. This CDR3 is 17 amino acids long. Germline V gene lookup returns CDR1 SGHVS and CDR2 FQNEAQ. V lost 4 bases and J lost 0; bases outside the gene matches: 9. The CDR3: CASSSYRGAYSNQPQHF. In DNA form, the CDR3 reads TGTGCCAGCAGCTCGTACAGGGGAGCTTATAGCAATCAGCCCCAGCATTTT.

This clone came up once. The chain employs TRBV7-8 and TRBJ2-1, with D maybe TRBD1 (5 bases). In germline, CDR1 is SGHVS, CDR2 FQNEAQ. This CDR3 is built from 13 residues. V lost 1 base and J lost 7, with 8 bases in between. The CDR3: CASSLGGRNEQFF. The CDR3 bases are TGTGCCAGCAGCTTAGGGGGCCGGAATGAGCAGTTCTTC.

This clone was counted once. V and J are TRBV5-1 and TRBJ1-1, with no clear D. This CDR3 is 14 amino acids long. Trimming cost V 0 bases and J 0 bases, with 6 bases left between them. CDR1 and CDR2 from the germline V gene are SGHRS and YFSETQ. CDR3 bases: TGCGCCAGCAGCTTGGGAATGCTGAACACTGAAGCTTTCTTT. It yields the protein CASSLGMLNTEAFF.

The chain employs TRBV2 and TRBJ1-1; 10 positions match TRBD1. The CDR3 has 16 residues. V was clipped by 6 bases and J by 4 bases; unmatched bases: 11. Per the germline V gene, CDR1 is SNHLY and CDR2 is FYNNEI. This CDR3 reads CASRTRQGARGTEAFF. Written as DNA, the CDR3 is TGTGCCAGCAGAACCAGACAGGGGGCGCGAGGCACTGAAGCTTTCTTT.